This entry is about one TCR beta chain. The source of the sample is a study of OX40 agonist ivuxolimab in advanced cancers. V was clipped by 5 bases and J by 4 bases, with 18 bases between them. Germline CDR1 and CDR2: LNHDA and SQIVND (reference sequence). This CDR3 region has 16 residues. The data were produced by immunoSEQ multiplex PCR, yet TCRdb's version contains in-frame clones alone and is incomplete. The table shows around 20,000 clones, with more than 75% occurring only once. This TCR came from an adult with an advanced solid tumor such as melanoma, head and neck, liver or kidney cancer. The chain combines TRBV19 with TRBJ2-1, with D tentatively TRBD2 (7 bases). The starting material was CD4+ or CD8+ T cells sorted from blood, obtained in a trial of the OX40 agonist ivuxolimab. CDR3 amino acids: CASSPEDGGRYNEQFF. CDR3 bases: TGTGCCAGTAGTCCGGAGGACGGGGGGCGTTACAATGAGCAGTTCTTC.